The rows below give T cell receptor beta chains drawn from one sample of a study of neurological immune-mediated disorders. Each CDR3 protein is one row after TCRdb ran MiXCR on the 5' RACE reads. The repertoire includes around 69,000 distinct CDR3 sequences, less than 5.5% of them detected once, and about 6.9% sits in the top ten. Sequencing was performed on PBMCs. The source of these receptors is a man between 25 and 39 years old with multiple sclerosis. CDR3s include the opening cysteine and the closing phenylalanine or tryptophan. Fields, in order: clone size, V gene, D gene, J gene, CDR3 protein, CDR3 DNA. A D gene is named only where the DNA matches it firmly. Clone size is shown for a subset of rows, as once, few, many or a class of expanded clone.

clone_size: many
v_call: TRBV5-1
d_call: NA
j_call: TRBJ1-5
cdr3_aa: CASSSAGRDNQPQHF
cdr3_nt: TGCGCCAGCAGCTCTGCTGGGAGGGACAATCAGCCCCAGCATTTT

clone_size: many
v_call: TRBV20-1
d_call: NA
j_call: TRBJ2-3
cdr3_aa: CSATMSGELNTQYF
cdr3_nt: TGCAGTGCTACTATGTCGGGGGAATTGAATACGCAGTATTTT

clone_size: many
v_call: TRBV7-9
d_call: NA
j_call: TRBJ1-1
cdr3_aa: CASSYSEGWTEAFF
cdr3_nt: TGTGCCAGCAGCTACTCGGAAGGCTGGACTGAAGCTTTCTTT

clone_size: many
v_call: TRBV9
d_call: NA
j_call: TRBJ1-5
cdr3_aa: CASSLSLEQPQHF
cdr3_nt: TGTGCCAGCAGCTTGAGCCTGGAGCAGCCCCAGCATTTT

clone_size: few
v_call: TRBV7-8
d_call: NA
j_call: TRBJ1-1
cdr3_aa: CASSPYGGASTEAFF
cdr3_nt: TGTGCCAGCAGCCCCTATGGGGGGGCGAGTACTGAAGCTTTCTTT

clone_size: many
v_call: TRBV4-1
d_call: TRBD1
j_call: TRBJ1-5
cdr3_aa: CASSQDLGQGGQPQHF
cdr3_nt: TGCGCCAGCAGCCAAGATCTGGGACAGGGCGGTCAGCCCCAGCATTTT

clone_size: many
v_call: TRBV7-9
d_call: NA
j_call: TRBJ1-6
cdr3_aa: CASSLVQSSYNSPLHF
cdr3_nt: TGTGCCAGCAGCTTAGTTCAGAGCTCCTATAATTCACCCCTCCACTTT

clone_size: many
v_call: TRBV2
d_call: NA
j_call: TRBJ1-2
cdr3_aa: CASTKGDYGYTF
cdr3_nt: TGTGCCAGCACGAAGGGGGACTATGGCTACACCTTC

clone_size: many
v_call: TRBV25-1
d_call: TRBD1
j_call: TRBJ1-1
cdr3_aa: CASQSGGASSEAFF
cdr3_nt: TGTGCCAGCCAATCAGGGGGCGCATCTTCTGAAGCTTTCTTT

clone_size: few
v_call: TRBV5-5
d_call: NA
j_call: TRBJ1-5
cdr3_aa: CASSPGRSTNQPQHF
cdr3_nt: TGTGCCAGCAGCCCCGGGCGCTCCACCAATCAGCCCCAGCATTTT

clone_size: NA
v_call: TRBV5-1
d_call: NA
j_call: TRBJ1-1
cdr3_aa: CASSETVELNTEAFF
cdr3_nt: TGCGCCAGCAGCGAGACAGTGGAGCTGAACACTGAAGCTTTCTTT

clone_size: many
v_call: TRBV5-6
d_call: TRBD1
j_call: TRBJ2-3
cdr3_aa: CASTPPGQGADTQYF
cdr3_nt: TGTGCCAGCACCCCGCCGGGACAGGGGGCAGATACGCAGTATTTT

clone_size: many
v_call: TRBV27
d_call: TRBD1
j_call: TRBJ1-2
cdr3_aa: CASSLGQGSSGYTF
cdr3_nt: TGTGCCAGCAGTCTCGGACAGGGATCCTCTGGCTACACCTTC

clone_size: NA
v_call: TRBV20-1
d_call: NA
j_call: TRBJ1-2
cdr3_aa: CSAPGGPGHYGYTF
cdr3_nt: TGCAGTGCTCCCGGCGGACCGGGCCACTATGGCTACACCTTC

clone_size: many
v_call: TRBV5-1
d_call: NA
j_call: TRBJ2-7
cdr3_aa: CASTLMEGGGYEQYF
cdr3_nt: TGCGCCAGCACCTTGATGGAGGGAGGGGGCTACGAGCAGTACTTC

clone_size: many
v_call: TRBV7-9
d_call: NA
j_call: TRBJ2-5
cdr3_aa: CASSFQDSQETQYF
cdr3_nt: TGTGCCAGCAGCTTTCAGGACAGCCAAGAGACCCAGTACTTC

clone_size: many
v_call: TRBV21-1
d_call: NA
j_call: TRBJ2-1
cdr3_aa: CASSKGAGATYNEQFF
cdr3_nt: TGTGCCAGCAGCAAAGGAGCGGGGGCTACGTACAATGAGCAGTTCTTC

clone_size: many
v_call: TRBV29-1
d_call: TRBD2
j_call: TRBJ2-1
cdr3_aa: CSVGRRGGGEQFF
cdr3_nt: TGCAGCGTTGGTAGGCGGGGGGGTGGTGAGCAGTTCTTC

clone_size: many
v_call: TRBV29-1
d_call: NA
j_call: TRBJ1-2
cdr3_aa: CSGGPGVYGYTF
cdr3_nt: TGCAGCGGCGGACCAGGGGTCTATGGCTACACCTTC

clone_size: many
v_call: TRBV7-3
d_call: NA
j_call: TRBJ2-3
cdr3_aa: CASSSRGGADTQYF
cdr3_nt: TGTGCCAGCAGCTCTAGAGGCGGCGCAGATACGCAGTATTTT

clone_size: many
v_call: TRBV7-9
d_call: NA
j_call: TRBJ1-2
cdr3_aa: CASSQGLYGYTF
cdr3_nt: TGTGCCAGCAGCCAGGGACTCTATGGCTACACCTTC

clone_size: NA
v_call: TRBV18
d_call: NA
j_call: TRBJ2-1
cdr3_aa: CASSHKTYNEQFF
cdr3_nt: TGTGCCAGCTCACACAAAACCTACAATGAGCAGTTCTTC

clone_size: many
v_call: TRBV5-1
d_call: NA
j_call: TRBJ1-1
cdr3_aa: CASASSGDTEAFF
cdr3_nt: TGCGCCAGCGCAAGTTCCGGAGACACTGAAGCTTTCTTT

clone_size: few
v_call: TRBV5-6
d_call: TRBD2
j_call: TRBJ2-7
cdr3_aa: CASSLPGGREQYF
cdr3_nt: TGTGCCAGCAGCTTGCCGGGAGGGCGTGAGCAGTACTTC

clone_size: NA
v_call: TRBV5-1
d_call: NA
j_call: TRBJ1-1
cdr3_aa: CASSLRKGGEAFF
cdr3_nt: TGCGCCAGCAGTTTGCGAAAGGGGGGTGAAGCTTTCTTT

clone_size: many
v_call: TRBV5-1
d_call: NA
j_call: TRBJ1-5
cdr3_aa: CASSLEVNQPQHF
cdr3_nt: TGCGCCAGCAGCTTGGAAGTAAATCAGCCCCAGCATTTT

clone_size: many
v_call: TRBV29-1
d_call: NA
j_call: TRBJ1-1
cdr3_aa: CSVHVDRGSGAFF
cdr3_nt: TGCAGCGTTCATGTGGATCGGGGGTCGGGAGCTTTCTTT

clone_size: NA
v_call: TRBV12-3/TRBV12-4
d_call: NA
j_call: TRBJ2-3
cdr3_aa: CASSLVVGGLGDTQYF
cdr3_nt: TGTGCCAGCAGTTTGGTGGTGGGGGGGCTGGGAGATACGCAGTATTTT

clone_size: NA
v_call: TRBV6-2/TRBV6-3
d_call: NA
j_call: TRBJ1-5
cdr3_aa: CASSFGNQNQPQHF
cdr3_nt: TGTGCCAGCAGTTTTGGAAACCAGAATCAGCCCCAGCATTTT

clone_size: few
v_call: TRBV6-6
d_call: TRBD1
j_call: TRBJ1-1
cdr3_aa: CASRLDRVEAFF
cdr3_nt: TGTGCCAGCAGGCTCGACAGGGTGGAAGCTTTCTTT

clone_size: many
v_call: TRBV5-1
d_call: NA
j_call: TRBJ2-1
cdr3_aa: CASSFGGEQFF
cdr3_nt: TGCGCCAGCAGCTTCGGTGGGGAGCAGTTCTTC

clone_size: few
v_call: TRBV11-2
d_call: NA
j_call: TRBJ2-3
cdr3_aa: CASSLLPSTDTQYF
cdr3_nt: TGTGCCAGCAGCCTACTACCTAGCACAGATACGCAGTATTTT

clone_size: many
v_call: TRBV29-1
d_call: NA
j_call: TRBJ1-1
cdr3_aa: CSVEDLEGGSSEAFF
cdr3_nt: TGCAGCGTTGAAGATCTTGAGGGAGGGAGTTCTGAAGCTTTCTTT

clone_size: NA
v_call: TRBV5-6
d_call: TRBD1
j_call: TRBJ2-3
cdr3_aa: CASSSGQGTNTQYF
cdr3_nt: TGTGCCAGCAGCTCTGGACAGGGGACGAATACGCAGTATTTT

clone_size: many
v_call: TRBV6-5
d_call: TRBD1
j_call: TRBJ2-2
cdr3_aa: CASQQGAGGELFF
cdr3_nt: TGTGCCAGCCAACAGGGGGCTGGTGGGGAGCTGTTTTTT

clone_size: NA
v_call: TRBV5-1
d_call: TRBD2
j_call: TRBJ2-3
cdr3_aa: CASSLGALAGGTDTQYF
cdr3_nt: TGCGCCAGCAGCTTGGGGGCCCTAGCGGGGGGCACAGATACGCAGTATTTT

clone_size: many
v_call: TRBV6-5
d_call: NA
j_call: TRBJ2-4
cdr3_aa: CASGAHPAQYF
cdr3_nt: TGTGCCAGCGGCGCACACCCAGCCCAGTACTTC

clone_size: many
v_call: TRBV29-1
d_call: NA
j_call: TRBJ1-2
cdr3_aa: CSVEDLTAYGYTF
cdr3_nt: TGCAGCGTTGAAGATTTGACAGCCTATGGCTACACCTTC

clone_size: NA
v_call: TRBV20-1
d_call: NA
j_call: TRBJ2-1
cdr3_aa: CSARIRRDNEQFF
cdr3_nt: TGCAGTGCCAGAATACGGAGGGACAATGAGCAGTTCTTC

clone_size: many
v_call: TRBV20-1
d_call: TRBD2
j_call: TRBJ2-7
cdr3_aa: CSARATSDYEQYF
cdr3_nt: TGCAGTGCTAGAGCCACTAGCGACTACGAGCAGTACTTC

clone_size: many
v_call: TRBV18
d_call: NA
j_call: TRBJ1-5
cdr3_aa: CASSPYSNQPQHF
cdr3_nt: TGTGCCAGCTCGCCGTATAGCAATCAGCCCCAGCATTTT

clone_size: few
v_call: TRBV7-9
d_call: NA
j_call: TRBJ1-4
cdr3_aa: CASSHFDLIATNEKLFF
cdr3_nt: TGTGCCAGCAGCCATTTCGACCTGATTGCAACTAATGAAAAACTGTTTTTT

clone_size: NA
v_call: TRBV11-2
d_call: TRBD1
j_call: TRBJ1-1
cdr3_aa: CASSGDRNTEAFF
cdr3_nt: TGTGCCAGCAGCGGGGACAGGAACACTGAAGCTTTCTTT